A selection of T cell receptor beta chains follows, all from one sample in a study of control samples from healthy donors and cancer patients. Sequencing was performed with immunoSEQ multiplex PCR; in TCRdb, only in-frame clones are kept and a portion is missing. This table has about 140,000 clones, approximately 94% appearing once. Sequences were obtained from blood. These receptors originate from a man aged 35-49 years in good health. The CDR3 runs from the conserved cysteine through the conserved F or W. The order of the fields is J gene, V gene, D gene, clone size, CDR3 protein, CDR3 DNA. D genes are given only for firm matches. Size is omitted from some rows. Given values are once, few, many or a class for expanded clones.

>TRBJ1-1|TRBV6-2/TRBV6-3|.|.
CASSYDLLGQSMNTEAFF
TGTGCCAGCAGTTACGATTTGCTCGGACAGTCAATGAACACTGAAGCTTTCTTT
>TRBJ2-1|TRBV5-4|.|.
CASSLIADSYNEQFF
TGTGCCAGCAGCTTGATAGCAGACTCCTACAATGAGCAGTTCTTC
>TRBJ2-7|TRBV2|.|.
CASSGAYYEQYF
TGTGCCAGCAGCGGGGCTTACTACGAGCAGTACTTC
>TRBJ2-1|TRBV4-1|TRBD2|.
CASSRLAGGFSYNEQFF
TGCGCCAGCTCCCGCCTAGCGGGGGGGTTCTCCTACAATGAGCAGTTCTTC
>TRBJ2-3|TRBV19|.|.
CASSIMTGTDTQYF
TGTGCCAGTAGTATAATGACAGGCACAGATACGCAGTATTTT
>TRBJ2-7|TRBV13|.|.
CASSLWKRDSGSYEQYF
TGTGCCAGCAGCTTATGGAAAAGGGACTCCGGTTCCTACGAGCAGTACTTC
>TRBJ2-1|TRBV5-1|TRBD2|.
CASSASGNYNEQFF
TGCGCCAGCAGCGCTAGCGGGAACTACAATGAGCAGTTCTTC
>TRBJ1-4|TRBV7-2|.|.
CASSPDGSNEKLFF
TGTGCCAGCAGCCCGGACGGCAGTAATGAAAAACTGTTTTTT
>TRBJ1-1|TRBV7-2|.|.
CASSRSVGTEAFF
TGTGCCAGCAGCCGTAGTGTAGGTACTGAAGCTTTCTTT
>TRBJ2-2|TRBV6-5|.|.
CASSLSNTGELFF
TGTGCCAGCAGTCTCTCCAACACCGGGGAGCTGTTTTTT
>TRBJ1-3|TRBV19|.|.
CASSVVDGSGNTIYF
TGTGCCAGTAGCGTAGTAGACGGCTCTGGAAACACCATATATTTT
>TRBJ1-6|TRBV7-2|.|once
CASSFSDSPLHF
TGTGCCAGCAGCTTTAGCGATTCACCCCTCCACTTT
>TRBJ2-1|TRBV19|.|.
CASSGGGYNEQFF
TGTGCCAGTAGTGGAGGGGGATACAATGAGCAGTTCTTC
>TRBJ2-5|TRBV3-1/TRBV3-2|TRBD2|.
CASSQDFTGGASRETQYF
TGTGCCAGCAGCCAAGATTTTACGGGGGGAGCCAGCCGGGAGACCCAGTACTTC
>TRBJ1-1|TRBV28|.|.
CASREQGNTEAFF
TGTGCCAGCCGGGAGCAGGGGAACACTGAAGCTTTCTTT
>TRBJ1-5|TRBV29-1|TRBD1|.
CSVGQGANQPQHF
TGCAGCGTAGGACAGGGAGCCAATCAGCCCCAGCATTTT
>TRBJ1-2|TRBV24-1|.|.
CATSRAGLNYGYTF
TGTGCCACCAGCCGGGCGGGACTTAACTATGGCTACACCTTC
>TRBJ1-6|TRBV7-8|TRBD1|.
CASSVRGTGNNSPLHF
TGTGCCAGCAGCGTGAGGGGGACAGGGAATAATTCACCCCTCCACTTT
>TRBJ2-7|TRBV7-2|.|.
CASSVGQGEEQYF
TGTGCCAGCAGCGTGGGTCAAGGAGAAGAGCAGTACTTC
>TRBJ2-7|TRBV29-1|TRBD1|.
CSVTGGVSEQYF
TGCAGCGTGACAGGGGGAGTAAGCGAGCAGTACTTC
>TRBJ2-5|TRBV9|.|.
CASSVSPQGGGETQYF
TGTGCCAGCAGCGTCTCGCCCCAGGGGGGAGGGGAGACCCAGTACTTC
>TRBJ1-5|TRBV2|.|once
CASAGTYRSNQPQHF
TGTGCCAGCGCGGGAACTTACCGTAGCAATCAGCCCCAGCATTTT
>TRBJ2-7|TRBV7-9|.|once
CASSSLEEIFYEQYF
TGTGCCAGCAGCTCCCTGGAGGAGATTTTCTACGAGCAGTACTTC
>TRBJ1-6|TRBV25-1|.|.
CASSDPQQDNSPLHF
TGTGCCAGCAGTGATCCCCAGCAAGATAATTCACCCCTCCACTTT
>TRBJ2-6|TRBV27|.|.
CASSLSQDLKLSGANVLTF
TGTGCCAGCAGTTTATCGCAGGACCTGAAGCTCTCTGGGGCCAACGTCCTGACTTTC
>TRBJ2-3|TRBV12-3/TRBV12-4|TRBD1|.
CASSNQGAGQYF
TGTGCCAGCAGTAACCAGGGGGCGGGGCAGTATTTT
>TRBJ2-7|TRBV18|TRBD1|once
CASSEGQGAYEQYF
TGTGCCAGCTCAGAGGGACAGGGGGCCTACGAGCAGTACTTC
>TRBJ2-4|TRBV6-6|TRBD1|.
CASRGTGIAKNIQYF
TGTGCCAGCAGGGGGACAGGGATCGCCAAAAACATTCAGTACTTC
>TRBJ2-1|TRBV14|.|.
CASSHIFRGGAEQFF
TGTGCCAGCAGCCACATTTTCAGGGGGGGCGCTGAGCAGTTCTTC
>TRBJ1-4|TRBV15|.|.
CATSGGTGPSKLFF
TGTGCCACCAGCGGCGGGACGGGCCCGTCCAAACTGTTTTTT
>TRBJ2-7|TRBV6-5|.|once
CASSPRRSLSYEQYF
TGTGCCAGCAGCCCCCGGAGGTCACTCTCCTACGAGCAGTACTTC
>TRBJ2-2|TRBV12-3/TRBV12-4|TRBD1|.
CASGTGGTGELFF
TGTGCCAGCGGGACAGGGGGCACCGGGGAGCTGTTTTTT
>TRBJ2-7|TRBV5-1|.|.
CASSLRQVNNEQYF
TGCGCCAGCAGCTTGAGGCAGGTCAACAACGAGCAGTACTTC
>TRBJ2-3|TRBV18|.|.
CASSVTEYSTDTQYF
TGTGCCAGCTCGGTTACGGAGTATAGCACAGATACGCAGTATTTT
>TRBJ1-3|TRBV27|.|.
CASSLNGVSGNTIYF
TGTGCCAGCAGTTTAAACGGCGTTTCGGGAAACACCATATATTTT
>TRBJ2-2|TRBV5-6|TRBD2|.
CASSAGLAGQELFF
TGTGCCAGCAGCGCAGGACTAGCGGGGCAGGAGCTGTTTTTT
>TRBJ1-2|TRBV6-5|.|.
CASSRTDYGYTF
TGTGCCAGCAGTCGGACAGACTATGGCTACACCTTC
>TRBJ2-7|TRBV6-6|TRBD2|.
CASSSSSRSSGSVLRHEQYF
TGTGCCAGCAGCTCTAGCTCCCGATCTAGCGGGAGTGTTCTTCGCCACGAGCAGTACTTC
>TRBJ2-1|TRBV28|.|.
CASSDGSSYNEQFF
TGTGCCAGCAGTGACGGAAGCTCCTACAATGAGCAGTTCTTC
>TRBJ2-1|TRBV6-2/TRBV6-3|.|.
CASSPGSGNEQFF
TGTGCCAGCAGTCCAGGGTCGGGCAATGAGCAGTTCTTC
>TRBJ1-2|TRBV5-1|.|.
CASSLDRDYGYTF
TGCGCCAGCAGCTTGGATCGGGACTATGGCTACACCTTC
>TRBJ2-7|TRBV9|TRBD2|.
CASSPPAGGGEQYF
TGTGCCAGCAGTCCTCCTGCGGGCGGGGGAGAGCAGTACTTC
>TRBJ2-7|TRBV28|.|.
CASSSIGTETYEQYF
TGTGCCAGCAGTTCCATCGGGACGGAGACCTACGAGCAGTACTTC
>TRBJ2-5|TRBV9|TRBD2|few
CASSARIAGGPGEETQYF
TGTGCCAGCAGCGCCCGGATAGCGGGAGGGCCAGGGGAAGAGACCCAGTACTTC
>TRBJ1-2|TRBV6-5|.|.
CASSYDRRIYGYTF
TGTGCCAGCAGTTACGACAGGAGAATCTATGGCTACACCTTC
>TRBJ1-2|TRBV7-9|.|.
CASSLMALGRGNYGYTF
TGTGCCAGCAGCTTAATGGCCCTGGGTCGGGGGAACTATGGCTACACCTTC
>TRBJ2-1|TRBV4-3|.|.
CASSPDLSNGVLQFF
TGCGCCAGCAGCCCGGACTTATCGAACGGGGTCTTGCAGTTCTTC